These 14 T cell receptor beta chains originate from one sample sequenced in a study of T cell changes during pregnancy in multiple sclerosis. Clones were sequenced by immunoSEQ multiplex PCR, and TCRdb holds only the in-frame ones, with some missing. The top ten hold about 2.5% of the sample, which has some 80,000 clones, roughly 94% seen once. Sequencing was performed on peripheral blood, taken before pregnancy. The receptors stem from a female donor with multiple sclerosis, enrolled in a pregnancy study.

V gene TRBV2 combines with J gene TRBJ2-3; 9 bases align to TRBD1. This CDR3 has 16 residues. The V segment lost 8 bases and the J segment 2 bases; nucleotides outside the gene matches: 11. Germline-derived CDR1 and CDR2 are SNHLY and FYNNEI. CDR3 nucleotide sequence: TGTGCCAGCCTCAAAGGACAGGGGTCGATCACAGATACGCAGTATTTT. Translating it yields CASLKGQGSITDTQYF.

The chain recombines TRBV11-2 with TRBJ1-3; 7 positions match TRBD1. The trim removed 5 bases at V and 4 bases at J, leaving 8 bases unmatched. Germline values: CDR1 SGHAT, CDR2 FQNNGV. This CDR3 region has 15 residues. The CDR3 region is CASSAQTGWGNTIYF. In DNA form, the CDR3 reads TGTGCCAGCAGCGCGCAGACAGGGTGGGGAAACACCATATATTTT.

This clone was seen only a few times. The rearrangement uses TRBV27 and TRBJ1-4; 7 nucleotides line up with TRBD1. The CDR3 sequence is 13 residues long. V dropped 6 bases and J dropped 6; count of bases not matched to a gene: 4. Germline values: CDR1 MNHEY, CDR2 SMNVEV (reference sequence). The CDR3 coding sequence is TGTGCCAGCAGAGGCACAGGGGATGAAAAACTGTTTTTT. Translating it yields CASRGTGDEKLFF.

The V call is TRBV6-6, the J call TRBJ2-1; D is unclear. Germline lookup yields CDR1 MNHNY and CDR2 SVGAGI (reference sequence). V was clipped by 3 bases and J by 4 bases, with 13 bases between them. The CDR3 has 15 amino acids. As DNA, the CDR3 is TGTGCCAGCAGTTATCTAGAGCAAATATACAATGAGCAGTTCTTC. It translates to CASSYLEQIYNEQFF.

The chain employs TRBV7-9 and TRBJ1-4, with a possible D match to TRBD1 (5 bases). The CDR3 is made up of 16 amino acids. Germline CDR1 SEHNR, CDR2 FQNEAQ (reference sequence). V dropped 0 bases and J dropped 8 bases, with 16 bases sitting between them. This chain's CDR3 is CASSLASGKEGEKLFF. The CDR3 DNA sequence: TGTGCCAGCAGCTTAGCGTCAGGGAAGGAAGGGGAAAAACTGTTTTTT.

CDR3 bases: TGTGCCAGCAGTTCCCTGACAGGGGAGGCTTTCTTT. This sequence encodes CASSSLTGEAFF. The chain has TRBV28 and TRBJ1-1; 8 bases are shared with TRBD1. With V trimmed by 4 bases and J by 11 bases, 6 bases remained unmatched. Germline V CDR1 and CDR2: MDHEN, SYDVKM. The CDR3 totals 12 residues.

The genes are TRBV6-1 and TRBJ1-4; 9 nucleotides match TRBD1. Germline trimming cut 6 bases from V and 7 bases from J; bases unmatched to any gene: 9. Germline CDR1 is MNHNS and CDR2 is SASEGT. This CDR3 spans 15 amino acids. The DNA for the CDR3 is TGTGCCAGCAGACCCGACAGGGGGTTCGGTGAAAAACTGTTTTTT. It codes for CASRPDRGFGEKLFF.

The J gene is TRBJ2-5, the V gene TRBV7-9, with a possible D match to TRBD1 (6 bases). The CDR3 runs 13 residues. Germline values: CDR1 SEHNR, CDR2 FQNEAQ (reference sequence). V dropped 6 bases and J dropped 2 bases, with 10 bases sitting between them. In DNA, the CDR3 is TGTGCCAGCAGGCAAACAGGGCAAGAGACCCAGTACTTC. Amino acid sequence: CASRQTGQETQYF.

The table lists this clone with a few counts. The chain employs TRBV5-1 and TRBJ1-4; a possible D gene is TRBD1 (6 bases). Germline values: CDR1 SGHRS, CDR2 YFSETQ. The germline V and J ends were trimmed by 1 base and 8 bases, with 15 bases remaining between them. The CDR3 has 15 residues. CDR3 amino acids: CASSLYPGAGEKLFF. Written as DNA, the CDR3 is TGCGCCAGCAGCTTGTATCCAGGGGCAGGAGAAAAACTGTTTTTT. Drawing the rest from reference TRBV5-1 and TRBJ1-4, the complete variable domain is KAGVTQTPRYLIKTRGQQVTLSCSPISGHRSVSWYQQTPGQGLQFLFEYFSETQRNKGNFPGRFSGRQFSNSRSEMNVSTLELGDSALYLCASSLYPGAGEKLFFGSGTQLSVL.

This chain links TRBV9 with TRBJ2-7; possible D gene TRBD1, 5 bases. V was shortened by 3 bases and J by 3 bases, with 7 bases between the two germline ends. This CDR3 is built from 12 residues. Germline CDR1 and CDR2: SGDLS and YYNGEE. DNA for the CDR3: TGTGCCAGCAGCGCTGACAGCTACGAGCAGTACTTC. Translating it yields CASSADSYEQYF.

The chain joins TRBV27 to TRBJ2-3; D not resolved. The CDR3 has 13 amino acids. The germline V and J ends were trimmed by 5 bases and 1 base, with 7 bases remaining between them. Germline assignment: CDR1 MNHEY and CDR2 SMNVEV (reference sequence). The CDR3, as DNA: TGTGCCAGCAGTCCCCCCGGCACAGATACGCAGTATTTT. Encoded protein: CASSPPGTDTQYF.

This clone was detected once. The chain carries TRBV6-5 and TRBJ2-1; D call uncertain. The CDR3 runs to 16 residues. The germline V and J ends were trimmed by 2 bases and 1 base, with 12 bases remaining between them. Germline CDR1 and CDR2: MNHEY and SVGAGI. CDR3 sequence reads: CASSYGSLPSYNEQFF. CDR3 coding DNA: TGTGCCAGCAGTTACGGTAGCCTTCCTTCCTACAATGAGCAGTTCTTC.

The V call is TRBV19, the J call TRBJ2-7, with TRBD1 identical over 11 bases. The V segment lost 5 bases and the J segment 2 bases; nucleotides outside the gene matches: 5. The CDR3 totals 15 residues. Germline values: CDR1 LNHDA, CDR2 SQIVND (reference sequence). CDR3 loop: CASSSGQGGTYEQYF. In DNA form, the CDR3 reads TGTGCCAGTAGTTCGGGACAGGGGGGGACCTACGAGCAGTACTTC.

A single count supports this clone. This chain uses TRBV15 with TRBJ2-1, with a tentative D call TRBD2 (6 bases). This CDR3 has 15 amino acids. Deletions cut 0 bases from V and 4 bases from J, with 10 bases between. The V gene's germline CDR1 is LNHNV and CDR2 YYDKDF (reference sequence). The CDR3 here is CATSREAGLYNEQFF. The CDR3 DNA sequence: TGTGCCACCAGCAGAGAAGCGGGTCTGTACAATGAGCAGTTCTTC. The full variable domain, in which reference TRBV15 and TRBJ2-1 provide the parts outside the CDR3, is DAMVIQNPRYQVTQFGKPVTLSCSQTLNHNVMYWYQQKSSQAPKLLFHYYDKDFNNEADTPDNFQSRRPNTSFCFLDIRSPGLGDTAMYLCATSREAGLYNEQFFGPGTRLTVL.